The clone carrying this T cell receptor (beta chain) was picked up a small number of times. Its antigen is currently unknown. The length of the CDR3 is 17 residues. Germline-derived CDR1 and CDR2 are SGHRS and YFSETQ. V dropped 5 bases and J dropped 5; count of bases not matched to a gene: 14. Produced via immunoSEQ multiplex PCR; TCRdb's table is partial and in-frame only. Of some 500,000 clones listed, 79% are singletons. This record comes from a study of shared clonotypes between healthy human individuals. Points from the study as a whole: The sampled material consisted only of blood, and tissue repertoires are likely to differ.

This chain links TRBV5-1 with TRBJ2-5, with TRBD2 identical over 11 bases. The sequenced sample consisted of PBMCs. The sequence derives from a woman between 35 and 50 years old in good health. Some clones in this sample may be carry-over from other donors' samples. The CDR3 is CASRDGGTSGSMETQYF. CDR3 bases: TGCGCCAGCAGAGACGGCGGCACTAGCGGGAGTATGGAGACCCAGTACTTC.